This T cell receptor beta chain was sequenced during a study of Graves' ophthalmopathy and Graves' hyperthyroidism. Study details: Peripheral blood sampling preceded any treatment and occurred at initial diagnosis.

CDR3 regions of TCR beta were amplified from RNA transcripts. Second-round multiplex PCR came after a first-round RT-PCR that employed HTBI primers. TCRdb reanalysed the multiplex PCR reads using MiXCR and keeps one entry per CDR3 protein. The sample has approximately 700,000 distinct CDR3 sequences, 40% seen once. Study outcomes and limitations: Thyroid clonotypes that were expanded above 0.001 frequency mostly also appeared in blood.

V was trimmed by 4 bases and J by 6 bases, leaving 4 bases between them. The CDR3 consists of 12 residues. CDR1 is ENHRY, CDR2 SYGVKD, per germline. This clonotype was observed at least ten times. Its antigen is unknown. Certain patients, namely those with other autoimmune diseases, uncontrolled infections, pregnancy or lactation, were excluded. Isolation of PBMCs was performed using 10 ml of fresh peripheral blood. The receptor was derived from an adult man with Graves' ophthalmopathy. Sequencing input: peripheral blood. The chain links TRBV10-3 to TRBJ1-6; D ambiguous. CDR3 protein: CAISGTNSPLHF. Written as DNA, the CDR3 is TGTGCCATCAGTGGGACTAATTCACCCCTCCACTTT.